This T cell receptor (beta chain) was sequenced during a study of cytomegalovirus exposure and HLA in healthy donors. Study-wide results and limits: CMV serostatus stood as the only immune exposure information on hand. When a later analysis was performed, an Asian-associated ancestry cluster reportedly had fewer N-insertions than the roughly 700-donor mean. DRB1 had the most TCR associations and HLA-C the fewest, a later analysis found, with rates varying by HLA locus. In an earlier analysis, productive rearrangement rates for most beta V segments clustered near 87% or 30%.

PCR involved 60 Vbeta and 13 Jbeta primers. Assay used: immunoSEQ multiplex PCR; TCRdb lists only in-frame clones, some missing. The sample shows 200,000 to 250,000 clones, about 79% of them seen only once. In regard to this clone: Its antigen remains unidentified.

The V gene's germline CDR1 is GTSNPN and CDR2 SVGIG (reference sequence). The CDR3 is 21 amino acids. The chain has TRBV30 and TRBJ2-5; 7 bases fit TRBD1. The end of the DNA fits TRBJ2-7 better, so the J call may be wrong. The sample consisted of PBMCs. The sequence was obtained from a man between 18 and 35 years old in good health and CMV-seronegative. The CDR3 protein is CAWSLPILDRVGDNTYYEQYF. CDR3 DNA sequence: TGTGCCTGGAGTTTACCCATCCTTGACAGGGTCGGAGATAACACCTACTACGAGCAGTACTTC.